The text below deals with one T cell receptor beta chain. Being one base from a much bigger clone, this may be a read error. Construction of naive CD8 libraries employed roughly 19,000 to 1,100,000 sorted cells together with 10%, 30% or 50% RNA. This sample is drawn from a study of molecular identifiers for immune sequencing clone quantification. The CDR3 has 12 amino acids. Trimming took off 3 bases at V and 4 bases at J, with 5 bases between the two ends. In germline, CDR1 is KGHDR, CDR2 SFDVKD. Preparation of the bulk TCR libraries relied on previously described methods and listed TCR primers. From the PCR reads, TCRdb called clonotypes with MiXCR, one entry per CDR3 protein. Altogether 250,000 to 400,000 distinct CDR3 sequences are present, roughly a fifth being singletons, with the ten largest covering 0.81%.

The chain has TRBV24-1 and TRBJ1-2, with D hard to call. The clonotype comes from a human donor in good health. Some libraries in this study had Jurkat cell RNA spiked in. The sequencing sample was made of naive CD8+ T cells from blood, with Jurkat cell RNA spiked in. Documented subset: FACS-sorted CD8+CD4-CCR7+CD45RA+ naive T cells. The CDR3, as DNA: TGTGCCACCAGTGATACGGGCTATGGCTACACCTTC. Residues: CATSDTGYGYTF.